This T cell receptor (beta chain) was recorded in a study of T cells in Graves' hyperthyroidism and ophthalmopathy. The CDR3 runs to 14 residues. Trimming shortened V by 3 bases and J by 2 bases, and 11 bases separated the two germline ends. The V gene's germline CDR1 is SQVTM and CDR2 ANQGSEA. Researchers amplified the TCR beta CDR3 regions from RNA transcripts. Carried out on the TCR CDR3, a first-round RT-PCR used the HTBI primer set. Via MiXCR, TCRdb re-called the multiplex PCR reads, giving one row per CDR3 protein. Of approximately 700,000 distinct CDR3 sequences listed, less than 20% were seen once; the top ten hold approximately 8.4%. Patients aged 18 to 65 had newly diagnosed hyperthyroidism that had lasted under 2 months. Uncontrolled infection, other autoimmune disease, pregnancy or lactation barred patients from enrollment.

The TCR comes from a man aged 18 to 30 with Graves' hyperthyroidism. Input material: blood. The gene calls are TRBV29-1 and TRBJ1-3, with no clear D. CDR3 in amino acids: CSVEAGGTGNTIYF. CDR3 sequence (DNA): TGCAGCGTTGAGGCCGGAGGTACTGGAAACACCATATATTTT.